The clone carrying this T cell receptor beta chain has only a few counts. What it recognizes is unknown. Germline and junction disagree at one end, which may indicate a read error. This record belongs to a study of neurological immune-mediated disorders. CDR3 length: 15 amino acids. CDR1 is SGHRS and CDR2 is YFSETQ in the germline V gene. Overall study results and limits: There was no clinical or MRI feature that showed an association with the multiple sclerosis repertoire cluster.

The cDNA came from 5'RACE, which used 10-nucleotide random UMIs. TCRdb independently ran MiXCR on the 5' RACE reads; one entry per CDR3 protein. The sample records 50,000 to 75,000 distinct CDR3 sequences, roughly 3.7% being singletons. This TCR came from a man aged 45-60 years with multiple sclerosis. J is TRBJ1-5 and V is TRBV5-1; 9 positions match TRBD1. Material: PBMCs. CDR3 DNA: TGCGCCAGCAGCCCTGGGACAGGGCGCAATCAGCCCCAGAATTTT. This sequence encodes CASSPGTGRNQPQNF.